This T cell receptor beta chain stems from a study of T cell responses to AZD1222 COVID-19 vaccine. Note on this clone: Its antigen is not identified.

The CDR3 contains 16 residues. The ends lost 3 bases at V and 3 bases at J; junction bases unmatched: 7. Germline CDR1 SGHAT, CDR2 FQNNGV. Some clones are missing from TCRdb's copy, which holds only in-frame ones; the method was immunoSEQ multiplex PCR. The profile shows around 94,000 clones, less than 85% of them singletons. The study, taken as a whole, reports: Repertoires were obtained solely post-peak T cell response. Vaccine-related CD4 TCRs covered spike, predominating at 160-218 and 743-854. White British people made up most donors, females outnumbered males, and clonal diversity was possibly underestimated. Compared with day 0, the breadth and depth of the Spike-specific TCR repertoire rose significantly after two doses of AZD1222.

The material sequenced was peripheral blood, taken 28 days after the second AZD1222 dose. This TCR was recovered from an adult who received the AZD1222 COVID-19 vaccine. This chain links TRBV11-2 with TRBJ2-1; 8 bases are a match to TRBD2. For the CDR3, the DNA is TGTGCCAGCAGCTTCATGAGTAGCGGGGTCTACAATGAGCAGTTCTTC. Residues: CASSFMSSGVYNEQFF.